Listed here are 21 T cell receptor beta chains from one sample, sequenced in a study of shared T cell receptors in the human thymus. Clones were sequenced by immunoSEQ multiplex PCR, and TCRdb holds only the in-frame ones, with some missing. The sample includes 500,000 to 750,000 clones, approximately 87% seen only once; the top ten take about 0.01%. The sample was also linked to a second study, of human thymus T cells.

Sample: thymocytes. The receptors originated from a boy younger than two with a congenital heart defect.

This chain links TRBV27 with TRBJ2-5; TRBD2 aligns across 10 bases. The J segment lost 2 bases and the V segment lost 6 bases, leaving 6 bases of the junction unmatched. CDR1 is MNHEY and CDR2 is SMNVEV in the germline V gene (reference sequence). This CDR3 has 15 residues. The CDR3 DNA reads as TGTGCCAGCAGCCTAGCGGGAGTTCCACAAGAGACCCAGTACTTC. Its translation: CASSLAGVPQETQYF.

The CDR3 DNA follows: TGTGCCAGCAGTTTAGGGTTAAGCGGGAGCGTCCACAATGAGCAGTTCTTC. The encoded protein is CASSLGLSGSVHNEQFF. The chain recombines TRBV27 with TRBJ2-1, with 8 bases that match TRBD2. Losses at the gene ends were 2 bases for V and 5 bases for J; bases not matched to a gene: 11. CDR1 and CDR2 from the germline V gene are MNHEY and SMNVEV (reference sequence). This CDR3 is 17 amino acids long.

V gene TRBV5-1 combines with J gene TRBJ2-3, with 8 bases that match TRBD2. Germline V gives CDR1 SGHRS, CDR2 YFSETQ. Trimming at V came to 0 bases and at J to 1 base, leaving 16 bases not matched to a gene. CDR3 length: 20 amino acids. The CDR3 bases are TGCGCCAGCAGCTTGGCCGCGACAGTAACCGGGACTAGGCGCACAGATACGCAGTATTTT. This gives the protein CASSLAATVTGTRRTDTQYF. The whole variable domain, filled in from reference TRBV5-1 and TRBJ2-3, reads KAGVTQTPRYLIKTRGQQVTLSCSPISGHRSVSWYQQTPGQGLQFLFEYFSETQRNKGNFPGRFSGRQFSNSRSEMNVSTLELGDSALYLCASSLAATVTGTRRTDTQYFGPGTRLTVL.

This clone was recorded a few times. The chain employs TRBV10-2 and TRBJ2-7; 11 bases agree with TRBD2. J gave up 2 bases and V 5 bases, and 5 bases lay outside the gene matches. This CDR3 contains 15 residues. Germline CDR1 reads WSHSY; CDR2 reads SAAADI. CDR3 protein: CASSKGLADTYEQYF. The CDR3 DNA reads TGCGCCAGCAGTAAGGGACTAGCGGACACCTACGAGCAGTACTTC.

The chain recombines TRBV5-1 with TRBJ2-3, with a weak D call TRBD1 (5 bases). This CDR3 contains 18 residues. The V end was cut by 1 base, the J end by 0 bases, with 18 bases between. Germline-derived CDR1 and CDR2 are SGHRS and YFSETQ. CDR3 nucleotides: TGCGCCAGCAGCTTGAGGTGTCAGGGAAGTCCCAGCACAGATACGCAGTATTTT. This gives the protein CASSLRCQGSPSTDTQYF.

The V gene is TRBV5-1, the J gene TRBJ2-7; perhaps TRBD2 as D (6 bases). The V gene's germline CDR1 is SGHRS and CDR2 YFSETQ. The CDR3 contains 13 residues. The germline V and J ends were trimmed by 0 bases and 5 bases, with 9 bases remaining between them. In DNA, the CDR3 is TGCGCCAGCAGCTTGGCCACGGGAGACGAGCAGTACTTC. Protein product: CASSLATGDEQYF.

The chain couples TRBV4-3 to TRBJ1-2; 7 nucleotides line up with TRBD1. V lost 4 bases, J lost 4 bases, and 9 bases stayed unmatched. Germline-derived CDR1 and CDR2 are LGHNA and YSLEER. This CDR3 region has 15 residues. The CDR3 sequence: CASSLATGEFYGYTF. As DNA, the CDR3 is TGCGCCAGCAGCCTAGCCACAGGGGAGTTCTATGGCTACACCTTC.

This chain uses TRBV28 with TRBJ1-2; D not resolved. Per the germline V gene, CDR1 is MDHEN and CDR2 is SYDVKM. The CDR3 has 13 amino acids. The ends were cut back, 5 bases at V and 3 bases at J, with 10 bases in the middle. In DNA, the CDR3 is TGTGCCAGCAGTCTTTTCAGGCACTATGGCTACACCTTC. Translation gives CASSLFRHYGYTF.

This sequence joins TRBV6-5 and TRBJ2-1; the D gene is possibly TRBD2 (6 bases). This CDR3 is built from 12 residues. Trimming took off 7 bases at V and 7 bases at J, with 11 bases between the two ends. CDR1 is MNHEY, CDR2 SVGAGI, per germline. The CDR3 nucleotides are TGTGCCAGCACTGCGGGACCAAATGAGCAGTTCTTC. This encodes CASTAGPNEQFF.

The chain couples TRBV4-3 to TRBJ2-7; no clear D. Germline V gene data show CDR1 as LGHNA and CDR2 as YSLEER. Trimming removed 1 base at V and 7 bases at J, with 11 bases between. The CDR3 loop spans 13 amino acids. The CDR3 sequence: CASSQGRPGEQYF. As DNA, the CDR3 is TGCGCCAGCAGCCAAGGACGGCCCGGGGAGCAGTACTTC.

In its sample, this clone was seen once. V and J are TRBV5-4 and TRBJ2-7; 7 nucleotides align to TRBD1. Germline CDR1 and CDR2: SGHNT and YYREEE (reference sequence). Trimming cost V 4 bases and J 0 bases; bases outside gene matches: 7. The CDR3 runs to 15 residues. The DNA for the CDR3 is TGTGCCAGCAGCCCACGGACAGGTGGCTCCTACGAGCAGTACTTC. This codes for CASSPRTGGSYEQYF.

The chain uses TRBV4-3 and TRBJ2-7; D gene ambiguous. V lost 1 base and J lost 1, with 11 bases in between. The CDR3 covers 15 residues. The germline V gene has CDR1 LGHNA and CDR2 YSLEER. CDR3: CASSQGMEISYEQYF. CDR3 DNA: TGCGCCAGCAGCCAAGGCATGGAGATTTCCTACGAGCAGTACTTC.

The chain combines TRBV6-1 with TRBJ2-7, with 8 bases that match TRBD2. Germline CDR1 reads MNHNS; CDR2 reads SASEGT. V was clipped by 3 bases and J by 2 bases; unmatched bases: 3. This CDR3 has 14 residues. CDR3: CASSDGGDTYEQYF. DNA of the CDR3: TGTGCCAGCAGTGACGGGGGGGATACCTACGAGCAGTACTTC.

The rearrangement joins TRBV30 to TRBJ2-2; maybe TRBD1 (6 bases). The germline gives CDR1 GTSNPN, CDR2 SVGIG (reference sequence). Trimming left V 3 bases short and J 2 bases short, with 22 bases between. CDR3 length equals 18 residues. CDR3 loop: CAWSLIGRGGPNTGELFF. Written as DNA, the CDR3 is TGTGCCTGGAGCCTCATCGGCAGGGGCGGCCCCAACACCGGGGAGCTGTTTTTT.

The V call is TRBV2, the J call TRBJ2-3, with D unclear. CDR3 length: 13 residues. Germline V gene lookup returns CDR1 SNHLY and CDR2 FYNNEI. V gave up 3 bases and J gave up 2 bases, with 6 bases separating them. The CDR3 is CASSDSSTDTQYF. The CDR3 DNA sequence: TGTGCCAGCAGTGATTCGTCCACAGATACGCAGTATTTT.

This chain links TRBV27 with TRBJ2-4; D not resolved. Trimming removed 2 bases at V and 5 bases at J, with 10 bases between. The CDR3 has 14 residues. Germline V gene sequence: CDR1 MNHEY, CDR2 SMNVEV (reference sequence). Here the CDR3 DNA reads TGTGCCAGCAGTTTAACAAAAACGCAAAACATTCAGTACTTC. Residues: CASSLTKTQNIQYF.

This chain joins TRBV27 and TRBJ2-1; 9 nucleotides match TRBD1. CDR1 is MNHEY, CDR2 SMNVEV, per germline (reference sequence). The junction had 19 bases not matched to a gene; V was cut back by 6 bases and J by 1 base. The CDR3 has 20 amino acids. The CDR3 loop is CASSKQGARGRSSSYNEQFF. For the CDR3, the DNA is TGTGCCAGCAGCAAACAGGGGGCGAGGGGGCGGTCATCGTCCTACAATGAGCAGTTCTTC.

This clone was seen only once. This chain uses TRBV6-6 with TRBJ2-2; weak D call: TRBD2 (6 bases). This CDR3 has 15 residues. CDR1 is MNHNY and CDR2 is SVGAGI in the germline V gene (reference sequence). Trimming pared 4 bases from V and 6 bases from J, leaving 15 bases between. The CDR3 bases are TGTGCCAGCAGTTCTCGCGGGAAGTTCGCCGGGGAGCTGTTTTTT. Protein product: CASSSRGKFAGELFF.

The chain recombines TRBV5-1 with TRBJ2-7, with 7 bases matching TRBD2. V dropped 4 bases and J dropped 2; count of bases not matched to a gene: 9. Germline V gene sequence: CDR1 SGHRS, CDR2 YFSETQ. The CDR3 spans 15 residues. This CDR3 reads CASSPEGLVPYEQYF. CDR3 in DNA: TGCGCCAGCAGCCCTGAAGGACTAGTTCCCTACGAGCAGTACTTC. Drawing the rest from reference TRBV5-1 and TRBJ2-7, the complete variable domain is KAGVTQTPRYLIKTRGQQVTLSCSPISGHRSVSWYQQTPGQGLQFLFEYFSETQRNKGNFPGRFSGRQFSNSRSEMNVSTLELGDSALYLCASSPEGLVPYEQYFGPGTRLTVT.

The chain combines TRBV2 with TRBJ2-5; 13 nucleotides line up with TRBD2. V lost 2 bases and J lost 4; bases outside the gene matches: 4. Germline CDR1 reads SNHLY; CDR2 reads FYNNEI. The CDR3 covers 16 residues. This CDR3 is CASSESRTSGRETQYF. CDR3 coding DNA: TGTGCCAGCAGTGAAAGCCGGACTAGCGGGAGAGAGACCCAGTACTTC.

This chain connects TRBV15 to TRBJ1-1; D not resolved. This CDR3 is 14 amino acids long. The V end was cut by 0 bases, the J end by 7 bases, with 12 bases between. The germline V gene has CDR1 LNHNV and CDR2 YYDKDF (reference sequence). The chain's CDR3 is CATSRDLSHHEAFF. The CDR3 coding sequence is TGTGCCACCAGCAGAGATCTGAGCCACCATGAAGCTTTCTTT.